The following is a T cell receptor beta chain sequence with its context. PCR involved 60 Vbeta and 13 Jbeta primers. Libraries were prepared by immunoSEQ multiplex PCR; TCRdb keeps only in-frame clonotypes and omits some of them. The sample consists of about 180,000 clones, about 80% of them appearing once. The sample belongs to a study of cytomegalovirus exposure and HLA in healthy donors. Germline CDR1 SGDLS, CDR2 YYNGEE. V shed 2 bases and J 3 bases; nucleotides not matched to a gene: 5. The CDR3 runs 15 residues. The sequenced sample consisted of PBMCs. The source is a man aged 30-40 years in good health and CMV-seropositive. The genes are TRBV9 and TRBJ1-2, with TRBD1 identical over 9 bases. For the CDR3, the DNA is TGTGCCAGCAGCGTCGATACAGGGGGCGACTATGGCTACACCTTC. This encodes CASSVDTGGDYGYTF.